These 2 T cell receptor beta chains were all obtained from the same sample, sequenced in a study of blood T cell repertoires in COVID-19. Only in-frame clones appear in the TCRdb table, and some are missing; sequencing was by immunoSEQ multiplex PCR. The data contain some 170,000 clones, approximately 95% of them seen just once; the ten biggest clones take up roughly 2%. The sample consisted of peripheral blood. The receptor source for this set is a woman in her sixties or seventies with COVID-19, enrolled during active disease.

The J gene is TRBJ1-5, the V gene TRBV19; no reliable D call. Germline CDR1 LNHDA, CDR2 SQIVND (reference sequence). This CDR3 region has 14 residues. Trimming removed 8 bases from V and 3 bases from J, with 14 bases in between. The CDR3: CASFPAGFNQPQHF. DNA of the CDR3: TGTGCCAGTTTCCCTGCGGGTTTCAATCAGCCCCAGCATTTT.

The gene calls are TRBV18 and TRBJ2-7; D call uncertain. Per germline, CDR1 KGHSH and CDR2 LQKENI. Trimming took off 2 bases at V and 0 bases at J, with 8 bases between the two ends. This CDR3 is built from 14 residues. CDR3 protein: CASSPNRHSYEQYF. Written as DNA, the CDR3 is TGTGCCAGCTCACCAAACAGACACTCCTACGAGCAGTACTTC.